The T cell receptor beta chain described here comes from a study of blood T cell repertoires in COVID-19. Study information: The United States, Italy and Spain were the sources of the acute and convalescent COVID-19 samples.

Germline lookup yields CDR1 KGHSH and CDR2 LQKENI. V lost 2 bases, J lost 1 base, and 12 bases lay in between. The length of the CDR3 is 16 residues. TCRdb keeps only in-frame clones here, not all; method: immunoSEQ multiplex PCR. The profile covers roughly 40,000 clones, with roughly 74% appearing a single time and approximately 60% taken by the ten largest. The receptor's source is an older man with acute or convalescent COVID-19. Sample: peripheral blood. This chain uses TRBV18 with TRBJ1-3, with a tentative D call TRBD1 (6 bases). As DNA, the CDR3 is TGTGCCAGCTCACCAACCCAGGGGCGGTCTGGAAACACCATATATTTT. It yields the protein CASSPTQGRSGNTIYF.